The rows below give T cell receptor beta chains drawn from one sample of a study of tumor and adjacent non-tumor tissue in lung cancer. From the multiplex PCR reads, TCRdb called clonotypes with MiXCR, one entry per CDR3 protein. The sample lists approximately 79,000 distinct CDR3 sequences, 76% occurring once. The source material was distant non-tumor lung tissue. These receptors originate from an older man with non-small cell lung cancer. CDR3s include the opening cysteine and the closing phenylalanine or tryptophan. A D gene is named only where the DNA matches it firmly. Not every row has a clone size; where given, it reads once, few, many or a size class.

clone_size d_call j_call v_call cdr3_nt cdr3_aa
- - TRBJ2-6 TRBV6-2/TRBV6-3 TGTGCCAGCCGCACTGGGGCCAACGTCCTGAGTTTC CASRTGANVLSF
- - TRBJ2-3 TRBV6-2/TRBV6-3 TGTGTCAGCAGACAGAATGAGGTGCTGGTGTCGGATACGCAGTATTTT CVSRQNEVLVSDTQYF
- - TRBJ1-2 TRBV6-1 TGTGCCACCAGTGCGGACGAAAACCAGTATGGCTACACCTTC CATSADENQYGYTF
- - TRBJ1-1 TRBV12-3/TRBV12-4 TGTGCCAGCAGAACTATGAGCACTGAAGCTTTCTTT CASRTMSTEAFF
- - TRBJ2-6 TRBV5-1 TGCGCCAACACCGCGGACGGGGCAGACTCTGGGGCCAACGTCCTGACTTTC CANTADGADSGANVLTF
- - TRBJ2-3 TRBV11-1 TGTGCCATCACCCGTCGGGAAGTAAGCACGGATACACATTATTTT CAITRREVSTDTHYF
- - TRBJ2-3 TRBV24-1 TGTGCCACCTGTGATGGCGAAGGGGTCCAATGGGGTCAGCGCACAGATACGCAGTATTTT CATCDGEGVQWGQRTDTQYF
- - TRBJ2-2 TRBV6-5 TGTGCCAGTAGTTACTGGGGCATCGGGGAGCTATTTTTT CASSYWGIGELFF
- TRBD2 TRBJ2-1 TRBV5-5 TGTACCAGCAGCTTGGCGGGACTAGCGGGAGATACCTACATTGAGCAGTTCTTC CTSSLAGLAGDTYIEQFF
- TRBD1 TRBJ2-1 TRBV29-1 TGCAGCGTTGAAGCCTCGGACAGGGGAACTTACAATGAGCAGTTCTTC CSVEASDRGTYNEQFF
- - TRBJ1-2 TRBV6-5 TGTGCCAGCAATTCCACACGAGGAGGCTACATCTTC CASNSTRGGYIF
- TRBD1 TRBJ1-1 TRBV11-3 TGTGCCAGCAGCTTCCGGGACAGAACCCTGGACTCTGAGGCTTTCTTT CASSFRDRTLDSEAFF
- - TRBJ2-3 TRBV13 TGTGACAGCGAGCGCGGAGGCACAGATACGCAGTATTTT CDSERGGTDTQYF
- - TRBJ1-1 TRBV20-1 TGCAGTGCCCGGGACACTTTGAACACTGAAGCTTTCTTT CSARDTLNTEAFF
- - TRBJ1-5 TRBV6-5 TGTGCCGGCTGGGGGGGAGGGACGGACAATCAGCCCCAGCATTTT CAGWGGGTDNQPQHF
few TRBD1 TRBJ2-6 TRBV6-5 TGTGCTAGTAGTTCCTGGACAGGGGGCTCTGGGGCCAACGTCCTGACTTTC CASSSWTGGSGANVLTF
- - TRBJ2-7 TRBV20-1 TGCAGTGCTAGGAATTCGCCCTGGAGCGGTACCTACGAACAGTACTTC CSARNSPWSGTYEQYF
few - TRBJ2-3 TRBV6-6 TGTGCCAGCAGTTACTCGCTTGCAGATACTCAGTGTTTT CASSYSLADTQCF
- - TRBJ2-1 TRBV6-1 TGTGCCAGCAGTTTGGAACAACGGCATGAGCTGTCCTTC CASSLEQRHELSF
- - TRBJ1-5 TRBV6-2/TRBV6-3 TGTGCCAACAGTTATCAGCCTCAGCCCCAGAATTTT CANSYQPQPQNF
- - TRBJ2-1 TRBV6-2/TRBV6-3 TGTGCCAGCAGTTACGGGGGCGGAGAAGCCACTGAGCAGTTCTTC CASSYGGGEATEQFF
- TRBD2 TRBJ2-3 TRBV4-2 TGTGCCAGCAGCCAGGTTAACGGGGGGGCCCAAGATACGCAATATTTT CASSQVNGGAQDTQYF
- TRBD1 TRBJ2-3 TRBV7-9 TGTGCCAGCAGCTCCGGAGGACAGGGGGCCACAGATACGCAGTATTTT CASSSGGQGATDTQYF
- - TRBJ1-4 TRBV4-2 TGTGCCAGCAGCCAAGTACTGTTGTGGGTAGCTAATGAAGAACTGTTTTTT CASSQVLLWVANEELFF
- - TRBJ2-6 TRBV7-3 TGTGCCAGCAGCTCGTCCGTGACCCCCGCGGTCCTGACTTTC CASSSSVTPAVLTF
few TRBD1 TRBJ1-2 TRBV11-2 TGTGTCAGCAGCCCGACAGGGAGTACCTATGGCTACACCTTC CVSSPTGSTYGYTF
- - TRBJ1-1 TRBV11-2 TGTGCTTGCAGCTTCGCCAATTCAAGGAACACTGATGCTTTCTTT CACSFANSRNTDAFF
- TRBD2 TRBJ2-1 TRBV5-1 TGCTCCAGCTGCTCGGGACTAGGGGTGAACAATGAGCAGTTCTTC CSSCSGLGVNNEQFF
few - TRBJ1-4 TRBV9 TGTGCCAGCAGCGTAGCCCCCTCCGGAGAACTGTTTTTT CASSVAPSGELFF
- - TRBJ2-7 TRBV5-1 TGCGCCAGCAGCTGGTACAAATCCTACGAGCAGTACTTC CASSWYKSYEQYF
- - TRBJ2-3 TRBV5-1 TGCGCCAGCAGCCAAGGGACAACTAGCACAGATACGCAGTATTTT CASSQGTTSTDTQYF
- - TRBJ2-2 TRBV11-1 TGTGCCTGCGGCTTGACTTGGAACACCGGGGAGCTGTTTTTT CACGLTWNTGELFF
- TRBD1 TRBJ2-7 TRBV11-3 TGTGCCAGCAACCCTTGGACAGGGTTTCTTTACTACGAGCAGTACTTC CASNPWTGFLYYEQYF
- - TRBJ1-5 TRBV28 TGTGCCAGCAGGAAGTTGACCAAGCCCCAGCATTTT CASRKLTKPQHF
- TRBD2 TRBJ2-1 TRBV11-3 TGTACCAGCAGCTTAGGCCTCTTAGCGGGAGATAGAAATGAGCTATTCTTC CTSSLGLLAGDRNELFF
- - TRBJ1-1 TRBV5-4 TGTGCCAGCAGCACTACAATGGTTGCACTCGGGAACACTGAAGCTTTCTTT CASSTTMVALGNTEAFF
- - TRBJ1-4 TRBV4-2 TGTGCCAGCAGCCAAGTACCATTAATGGTAGCTAATGAAAAACTGTTTTTT CASSQVPLMVANEKLFF
- - TRBJ2-5 TRBV20-1 TGCAGTGCTAGTCAGGGGGGGGATCAAGAGACCCAGTACTTC CSASQGGDQETQYF
many TRBD1 TRBJ2-3 TRBV28 TGTGCCAGCACCAAAAGGGACAGGGGAGGAGATACGCAGTATTTT CASTKRDRGGDTQYF
- - TRBJ1-6 TRBV6-6 TGTGCCAGTAGTTCGTCACTCACGGACACAATTAATTCACCCCTCCACTTT CASSSSLTDTINSPLHF
once - TRBJ2-5 TRBV29-1 TGCAGCGTGGGCGACATGTTCCAAGATATCCAGTACTTC CSVGDMFQDIQYF
once TRBD1 TRBJ2-1 TRBV6-1 TGTGCCAGCAGACAGGGGGTGTCAATTCACAATGAGCGGTTCTTT CASRQGVSIHNERFF
- - TRBJ2-5 TRBV29-1 TGCAGCACCAAACCCTACCTCCAGACAGGTCTAGAGACCCAGTACTTC CSTKPYLQTGLETQYF
few TRBD1 TRBJ2-5 TRBV7-8 TGTGCCAGAACCGTGACAGGGAGAGAGACCCAGTACTTC CARTVTGRETQYF
- TRBD1 TRBJ2-5 TRBV11-2 TGTGCCTGCAGCTTAGTATGGGCTAGAGGGGGCCGACAAGAGACCCAGTACTTC CACSLVWARGGRQETQYF
many TRBD1 TRBJ2-1 TRBV4-3 TGCGCCAGCAGCCACAGTGGGACAGGGTGGTCAAATGAGCAGTTCTTC CASSHSGTGWSNEQFF
once - TRBJ2-3 TRBV29-1 TGCAGCGTTGCGTGGACCACTCCGTTTACGCAGAATTTT CSVAWTTPFTQNF
- - TRBJ2-1 TRBV4-1 TGCGCCGGCAGCCAAGATAAACAAGCGGCTAACTACAATGAGCAGTTCTTC CAGSQDKQAANYNEQFF
once - TRBJ1-3 TRBV30 TGTGCCTGGAGTGTAACTAAGGGGCCGATATCTGGAAACACCCTATATTTT CAWSVTKGPISGNTLYF
- TRBD2 TRBJ2-5 TRBV10-2 TGCGCCATCAGGAGGACTAGCGGGGAAGAGACCCAGTACTTC CAIRRTSGEETQYF
many TRBD2 TRBJ2-1 TRBV20-1 TGCAGTGCTAGAGATCCCGCGGGAGGGAGATACAATGAGCAGTTCTTC CSARDPAGGRYNEQFF